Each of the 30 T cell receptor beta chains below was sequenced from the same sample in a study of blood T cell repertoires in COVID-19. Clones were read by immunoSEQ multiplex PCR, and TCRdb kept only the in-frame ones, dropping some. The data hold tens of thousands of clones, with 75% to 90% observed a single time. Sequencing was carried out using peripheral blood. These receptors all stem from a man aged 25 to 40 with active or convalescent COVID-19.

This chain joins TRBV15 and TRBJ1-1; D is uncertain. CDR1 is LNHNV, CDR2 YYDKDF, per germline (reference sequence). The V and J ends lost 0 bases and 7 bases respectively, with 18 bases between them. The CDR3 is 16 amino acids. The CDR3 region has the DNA TGTGCCACCAGCAGAGATCTGTTGGCCGGACGGGGTGAAGCTTTCTTT. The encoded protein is CATSRDLLAGRGEAFF.

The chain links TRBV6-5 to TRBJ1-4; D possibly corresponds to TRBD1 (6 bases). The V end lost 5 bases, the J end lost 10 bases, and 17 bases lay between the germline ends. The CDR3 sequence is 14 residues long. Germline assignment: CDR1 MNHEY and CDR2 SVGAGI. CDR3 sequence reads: CASSQTQGRGKLFF. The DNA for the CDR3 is TGTGCCAGCAGTCAGACACAGGGACGCGGAAAACTGTTTTTT.

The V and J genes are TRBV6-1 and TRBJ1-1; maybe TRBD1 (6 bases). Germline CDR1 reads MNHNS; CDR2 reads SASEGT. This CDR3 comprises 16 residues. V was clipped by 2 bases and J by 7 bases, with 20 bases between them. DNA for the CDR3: TGTGCCAGCAGTGAAAGCCGCAGGGGCCGCCTTAGTGAAGCTTTCTTT. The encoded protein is CASSESRRGRLSEAFF.

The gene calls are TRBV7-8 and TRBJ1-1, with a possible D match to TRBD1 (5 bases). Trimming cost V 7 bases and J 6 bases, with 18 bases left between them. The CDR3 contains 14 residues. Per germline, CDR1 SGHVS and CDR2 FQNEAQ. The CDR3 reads CASTQQGGSAEAFF. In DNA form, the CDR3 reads TGTGCCAGCACCCAGCAGGGTGGAAGCGCTGAAGCTTTCTTT. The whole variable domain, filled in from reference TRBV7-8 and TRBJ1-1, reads GAGVSQSPRYKVAKRGQDVALRCDPISGHVSLFWYQQALGQGPEFLTYFQNEAQLDKSGLPSDRFFAERPEGSVSTLKIQRTQQEDSAVYLCASTQQGGSAEAFFGQGTRLTVV.

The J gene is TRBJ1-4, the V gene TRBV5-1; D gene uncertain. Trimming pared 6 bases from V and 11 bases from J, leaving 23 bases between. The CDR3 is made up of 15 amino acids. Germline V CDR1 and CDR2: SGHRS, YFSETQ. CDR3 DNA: TGCGCCAGCATCAGAGGCCCCGACTTCCGAGGGAAACTGTTTTTT. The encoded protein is CASIRGPDFRGKLFF.

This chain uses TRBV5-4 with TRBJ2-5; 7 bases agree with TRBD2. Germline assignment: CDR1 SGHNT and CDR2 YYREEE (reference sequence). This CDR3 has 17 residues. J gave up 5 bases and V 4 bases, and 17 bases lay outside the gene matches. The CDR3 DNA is TGTGCCAGCAGCCCGGGGCTTCGGGCGGGAGAGAGGGAGACCCAGTACTTC. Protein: CASSPGLRAGERETQYF. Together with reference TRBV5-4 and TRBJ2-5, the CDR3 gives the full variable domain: ETGVTQSPTHLIKTRGQQVTLRCSSQSGHNTVSWYQQALGQGPQFIFQYYREEENGRGNFPPRFSGLQFPNYSSELNVNALELDDSALYLCASSPGLRAGERETQYFGPGTRLLVL.

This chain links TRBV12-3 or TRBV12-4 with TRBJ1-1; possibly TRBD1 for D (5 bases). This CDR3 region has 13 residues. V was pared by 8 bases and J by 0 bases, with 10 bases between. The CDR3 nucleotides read TGTGCCAGCCAGGACACAATGAACACTGAAGCTTTCTTT. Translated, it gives CASQDTMNTEAFF.

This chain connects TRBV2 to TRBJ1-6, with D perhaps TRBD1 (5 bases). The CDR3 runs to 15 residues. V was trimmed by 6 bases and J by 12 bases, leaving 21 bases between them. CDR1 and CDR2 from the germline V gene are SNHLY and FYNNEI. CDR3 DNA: TGTGCCAGCAGGCTGGACAATACCCCGCTTGGACCCCTCCACTTT. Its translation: CASRLDNTPLGPLHF.

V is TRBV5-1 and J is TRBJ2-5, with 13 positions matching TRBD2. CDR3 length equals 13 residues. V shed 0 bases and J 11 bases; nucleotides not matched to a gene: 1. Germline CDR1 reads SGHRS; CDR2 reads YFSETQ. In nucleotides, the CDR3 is TGCGCCAGCAGCTTGGAGGGACTAGCGGGGCAGTACTTC. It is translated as CASSLEGLAGQYF.

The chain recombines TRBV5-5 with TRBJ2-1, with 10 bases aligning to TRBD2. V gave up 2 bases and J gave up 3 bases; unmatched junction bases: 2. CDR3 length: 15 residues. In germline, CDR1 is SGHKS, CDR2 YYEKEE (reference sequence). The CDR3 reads CASSFRLAGYNEQFF. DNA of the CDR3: TGTGCCAGCAGCTTCAGACTAGCGGGCTACAATGAGCAGTTCTTC. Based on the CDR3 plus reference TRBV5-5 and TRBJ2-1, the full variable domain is DAGVTQSPTHLIKTRGQQVTLRCSPISGHKSVSWYQQVLGQGPQFIFQYYEKEERGRGNFPDRFSARQFPNYSSELNVNALLLGDSALYLCASSFRLAGYNEQFFGPGTRLTVL.

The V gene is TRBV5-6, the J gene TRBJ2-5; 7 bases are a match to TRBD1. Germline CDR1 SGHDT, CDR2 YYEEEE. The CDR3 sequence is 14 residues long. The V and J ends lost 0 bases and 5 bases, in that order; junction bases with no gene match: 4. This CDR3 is CASSLADREETQYF. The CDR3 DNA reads TGTGCCAGCAGCTTGGCCGACAGGGAGGAGACCCAGTACTTC. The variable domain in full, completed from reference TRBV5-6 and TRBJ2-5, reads DAGVTQSPTHLIKTRGQQVTLRCSPKSGHDTVSWYQQALGQGPQFIFQYYEEEERQRGNFPDRFSGHQFPNYSSELNVNALLLGDSALYLCASSLADREETQYFGPGTRLLVL.

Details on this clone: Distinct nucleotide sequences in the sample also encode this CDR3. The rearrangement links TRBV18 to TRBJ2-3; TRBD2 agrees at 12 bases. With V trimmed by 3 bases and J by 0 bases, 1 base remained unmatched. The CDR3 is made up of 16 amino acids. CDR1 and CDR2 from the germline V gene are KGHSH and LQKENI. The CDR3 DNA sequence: TGTGCCAGCTCACCTGGGACTAGCGGGAGCACAGATACGCAGTATTTT. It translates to CASSPGTSGSTDTQYF.

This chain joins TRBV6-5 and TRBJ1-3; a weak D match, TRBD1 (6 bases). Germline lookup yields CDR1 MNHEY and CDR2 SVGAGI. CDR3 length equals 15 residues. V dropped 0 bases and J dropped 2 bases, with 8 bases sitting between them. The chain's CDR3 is CASSYSDSPGNTIYF. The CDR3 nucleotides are TGTGCCAGCAGTTACTCGGACAGTCCTGGAAACACCATATATTTT.

The DNA of the CDR3 is TGTGCCACCAGTGACGGGGGAGGGCCAGATACGCAGTATTTT. It codes for CATSDGGGPDTQYF. The chain uses TRBV24-1 and TRBJ2-3; 7 nucleotides agree with TRBD2. Per germline, CDR1 KGHDR and CDR2 SFDVKD. Trimming removed 4 bases from V and 4 bases from J; junction bases left unmatched: 4. The CDR3 contains 14 residues.

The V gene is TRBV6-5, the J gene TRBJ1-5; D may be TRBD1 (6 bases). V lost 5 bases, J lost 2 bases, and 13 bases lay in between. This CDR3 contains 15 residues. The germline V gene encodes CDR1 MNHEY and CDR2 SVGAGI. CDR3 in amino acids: CASSRSQGRNQPQHF. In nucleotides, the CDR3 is TGTGCCAGCAGTCGGTCACAGGGTCGCAATCAGCCCCAGCATTTT.

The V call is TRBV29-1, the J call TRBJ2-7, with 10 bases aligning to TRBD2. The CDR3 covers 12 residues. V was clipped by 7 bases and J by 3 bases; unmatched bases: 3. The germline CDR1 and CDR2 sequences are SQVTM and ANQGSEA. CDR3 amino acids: CSAGLADYEQYF. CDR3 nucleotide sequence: TGCAGCGCAGGACTAGCGGACTACGAGCAGTACTTC.

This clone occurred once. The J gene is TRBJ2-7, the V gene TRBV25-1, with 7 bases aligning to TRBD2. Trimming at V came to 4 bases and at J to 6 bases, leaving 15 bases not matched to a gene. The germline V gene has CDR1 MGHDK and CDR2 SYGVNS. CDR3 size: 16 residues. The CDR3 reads CASSGTLGGSLCEQYV. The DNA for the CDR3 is TGTGCCAGCAGTGGAACCCTGGGAGGGTCCCTCTGCGAGCAGTACGTC.

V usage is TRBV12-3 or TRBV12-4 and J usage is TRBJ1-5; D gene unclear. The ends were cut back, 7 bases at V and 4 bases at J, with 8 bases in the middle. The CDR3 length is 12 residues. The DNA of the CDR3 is TGTGCCAGCATGCTATGGAATCAGCCCCAGCATTTT. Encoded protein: CASMLWNQPQHF.

The chain's CDR3 is CASSFTAGLNTGELFF. The DNA for the CDR3 is TGTGCCAGCAGCTTTACTGCGGGGCTAAACACCGGGGAGCTGTTTTTT. The genes are TRBV7-2 and TRBJ2-2, with a tentative D call TRBD2 (6 bases). This CDR3 comprises 16 residues. Trimming stripped 3 bases from V and 2 bases from J, with 13 bases between. Germline V gene data show CDR1 as SGHTA and CDR2 as FQGNSA.

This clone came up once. CDR3 residues: CASSTGQGFNTGELFF. The CDR3, as DNA: TGTGCCAGCAGCACAGGACAGGGGTTTAACACCGGGGAGCTGTTTTTT. This chain joins TRBV13 and TRBJ2-2; 9 bases are a match to TRBD1. The V gene's germline CDR1 is PRHDT and CDR2 FYEKMQ (reference sequence). V was clipped by 5 bases and J by 2 bases; unmatched bases: 6. The CDR3 loop spans 16 amino acids.

The CDR3 DNA reads as TGTGCCAGCAGCCTGGGACAGGGTTCCTACAATGAGCAGTTCTTC. It is translated as CASSLGQGSYNEQFF. The chain links TRBV11-2 to TRBJ2-1, with TRBD1 matching over 9 bases. In germline, CDR1 is SGHAT, CDR2 FQNNGV. V trimming: 5 bases; J trimming: 1 base; junction bases outside the gene matches: 3. This CDR3 is 15 amino acids long.

Written as DNA, the CDR3 is TGTGCCAGCAGTTTAGGAGGGACCGGGGAGCTGTTTTTT. Protein sequence: CASSLGGTGELFF. V is TRBV12-3 or TRBV12-4 and J is TRBJ2-2; D is possibly TRBD2 (5 bases). This CDR3 has 13 residues. V was cut by 1 base and J by 5 bases, with 5 bases left in between.

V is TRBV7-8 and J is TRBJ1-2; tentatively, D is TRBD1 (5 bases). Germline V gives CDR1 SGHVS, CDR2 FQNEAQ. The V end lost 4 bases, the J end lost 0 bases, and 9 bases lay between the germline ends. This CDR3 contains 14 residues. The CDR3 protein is CASSSGVANYGYTF. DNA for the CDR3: TGTGCCAGCAGCTCGGGGGTAGCTAACTATGGCTACACCTTC.

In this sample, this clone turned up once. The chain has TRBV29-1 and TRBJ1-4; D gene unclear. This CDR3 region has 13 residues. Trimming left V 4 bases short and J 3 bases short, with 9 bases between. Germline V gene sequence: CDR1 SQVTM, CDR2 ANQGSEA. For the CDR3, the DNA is TGCAGCGTTGGGACCGGGGCTAATGAAAAACTGTTTTTT. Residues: CSVGTGANEKLFF.

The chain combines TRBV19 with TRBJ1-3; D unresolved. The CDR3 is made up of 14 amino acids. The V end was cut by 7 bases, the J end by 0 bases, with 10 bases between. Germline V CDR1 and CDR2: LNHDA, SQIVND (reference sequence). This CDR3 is CASTGIFSGNTIYF. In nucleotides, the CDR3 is TGTGCCAGTACCGGGATCTTCTCTGGAAACACCATATATTTT.

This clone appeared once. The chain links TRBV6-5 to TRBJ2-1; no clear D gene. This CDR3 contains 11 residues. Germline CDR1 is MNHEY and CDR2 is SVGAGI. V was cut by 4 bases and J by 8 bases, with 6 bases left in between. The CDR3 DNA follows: TGTGCCAGCAGTTTGGGCTATGAGCAGTTCTTC. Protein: CASSLGYEQFF.

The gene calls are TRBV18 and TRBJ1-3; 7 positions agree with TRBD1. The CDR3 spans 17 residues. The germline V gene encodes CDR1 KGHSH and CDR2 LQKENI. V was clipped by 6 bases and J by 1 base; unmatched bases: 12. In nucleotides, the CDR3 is TGTGCCAGCTCCTGGGACAGATTAAGTCCTTCTGGAAACACCATATATTTT. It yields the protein CASSWDRLSPSGNTIYF.

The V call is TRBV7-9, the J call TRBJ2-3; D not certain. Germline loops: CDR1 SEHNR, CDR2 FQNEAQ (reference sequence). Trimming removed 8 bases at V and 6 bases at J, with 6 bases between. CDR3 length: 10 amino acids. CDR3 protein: CASGHDTQYF. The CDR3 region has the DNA TGTGCCAGCGGGCATGATACGCAGTATTTT.

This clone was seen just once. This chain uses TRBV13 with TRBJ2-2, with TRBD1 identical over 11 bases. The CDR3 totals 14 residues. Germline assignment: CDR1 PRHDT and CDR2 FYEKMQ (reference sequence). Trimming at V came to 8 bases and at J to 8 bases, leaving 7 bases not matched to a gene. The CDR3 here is CASPGQGASGELFF. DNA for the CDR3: TGTGCCAGCCCAGGACAGGGGGCTTCGGGGGAGCTGTTTTTT. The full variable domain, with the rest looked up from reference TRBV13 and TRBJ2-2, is AAGVIQSPRHLIKEKRETATLKCYPIPRHDTVYWYQQGPGQDPQFLISFYEKMQSDKGSIPDRFSAQQFSDYHSELNMSSLELGDSALYFCASPGQGASGELFFGEGSRLTVL.

The CDR3, as DNA: TGTGCCATCGCGACGGGACAGGGGAATGGCTACACCTTC. This codes for CAIATGQGNGYTF. The gene calls are TRBV10-3 and TRBJ1-2; 10 nucleotides agree with TRBD1. The germline gives CDR1 ENHRY, CDR2 SYGVKD. This CDR3 is built from 13 residues. J lost 6 bases, V lost 8 bases, and 6 bases had no gene match.